This entry lists 10 T cell receptor beta chains sequenced from one sample in a study of T cell repertoires in cytomegalovirus infection. TCRdb redid the calling of the reads with MiXCR, one entry per CDR3 protein. The repertoire holds about 890,000 distinct CDR3 sequences, with less than 40% as singletons. These TCRs are of unknown antigen specificity. The source was cultured CD8+ T cells from PBMCs, collected from culture after CMV antigen stimulation. The receptors originated from a human donor in good health (CMV status not recorded). Some clones in this sample may be carry-over from other donors' samples.

V gene TRBV20-1 combines with J gene TRBJ2-7, with unresolved D. Germline CDR1 reads DFQATT; CDR2 reads SNEGSKA (reference sequence). Trimming took off 4 bases at V and 1 base at J, with 11 bases between the two ends. CDR3 length: 13 residues. DNA of the CDR3: TGCAGTGCTACAGGTGCATGGTCCTACGAGCAGTACTTC. Protein product: CSATGAWSYEQYF.

This clonotype has at least ten counts. The CDR3 coding sequence is TGTGCCAGCAGCTTAGGTTCCTTAGCGGGGGGACCCGTAGGGCAGTACTTC. It translates to CASSLGSLAGGPVGQYF. The chain joins TRBV7-9 to TRBJ2-7; 10 nucleotides match TRBD2. From germline, CDR1 is SEHNR and CDR2 FQNEAQ (reference sequence). The CDR3 consists of 17 residues. With V trimmed by 1 base and J by 9 bases, 15 bases remained unmatched.

The chain has TRBV5-5 and TRBJ2-1; the D is unclear. This CDR3 has 16 amino acids. Germline loops: CDR1 SGHKS, CDR2 YYEKEE (reference sequence). Trimming stripped 2 bases from V and 0 bases from J, with 12 bases between. CDR3 nucleotides: TGTGCCAGCAGCTTTACCAGTTCCCTCTCCTACAATGAGCAGTTCTTC. Its protein product is CASSFTSSLSYNEQFF. Together with reference TRBV5-5 and TRBJ2-1, the CDR3 gives the full variable domain: DAGVTQSPTHLIKTRGQQVTLRCSPISGHKSVSWYQQVLGQGPQFIFQYYEKEERGRGNFPDRFSARQFPNYSSELNVNALLLGDSALYLCASSFTSSLSYNEQFFGPGTRLTVL.

This clonotype was seen a few times. The CDR3 spells CASSLSGGGLYNEQFF. Here the CDR3 DNA reads TGTGCCAGCAGCTTATCTGGGGGGGGTCTCTACAATGAGCAGTTCTTC. The chain couples TRBV11-2 to TRBJ2-1; 7 bases line up with TRBD2. V shed 2 bases, J shed 3 bases, and the junction held 7 bases outside the gene matches. The length of the CDR3 is 16 residues. Germline V gene lookup returns CDR1 SGHAT and CDR2 FQNNGV.

In its sample, this clonotype was seen a few times. The chain is built from TRBV5-5 and TRBJ2-1; 10 bases map to TRBD2. Looked up from germline, CDR1 is SGHKS and CDR2 is YYEKEE (reference sequence). This CDR3 has 15 amino acids. V lost 6 bases to trimming and J lost 5 bases; unmatched junction nucleotides: 8. This CDR3 is CASTLKTSGNNEQFF. The CDR3 DNA is TGTGCCAGCACCCTAAAAACTAGCGGGAACAATGAGCAGTTCTTC.

About this clonotype: The junction departs from the called germline gene at one end, perhaps through a read error. The CDR3 nucleotides read TGTGTCAGCAGCGTAGTAGGTCGGGATTTGGCAGATACGCAGTATTTT. Its translation is CVSSVVGRDLADTQYF. This rearrangement joins TRBV9 to TRBJ2-3; TRBD2 might be the D (5 bases). CDR1 and CDR2 (germline): SGDLS, YYNGEE. This CDR3 spans 16 amino acids.

The chain links TRBV27 to TRBJ2-5; D is ambiguous. This CDR3 is 13 amino acids long. V was clipped by 3 bases and J by 0 bases, with 5 bases between them. Germline V gives CDR1 MNHEY, CDR2 SMNVEV (reference sequence). As DNA, the CDR3 is TGTGCCAGCAGTTTTCAGAACCAAGAGACCCAGTACTTC. Translated, it gives CASSFQNQETQYF.

The chain joins TRBV6-2 or TRBV6-3 to TRBJ1-1; a possible D gene is TRBD1 (5 bases). Germline V gene data show CDR1 as MNHEY and CDR2 as SVGEGT. The germline V and J ends were trimmed by 5 bases and 6 bases, with 13 bases remaining between them. This CDR3 has 13 residues. The CDR3 sequence is CASSPGATSEAFF. The CDR3 DNA reads TGTGCCAGCAGTCCCGGGGCAACCTCTGAAGCTTTCTTT.

There are a few counts of this clonotype. The rearrangement links TRBV12-3 or TRBV12-4 to TRBJ2-3, with D tentatively TRBD2 (5 bases). Between the trimmed V and J ends, which lost 5 bases and 2 bases, there was a span of 14 bases. The CDR3 has 15 amino acids. The CDR3 region has the DNA TGTGCCAGCAGTGGGGTGGGAGAAGACACAGATACGCAGTATTTT. This gives the protein CASSGVGEDTDTQYF.

The chain has TRBV25-1 and TRBJ2-3; D unresolved. Trimming removed 1 base from V and 5 bases from J, with 7 bases in between. The CDR3 runs to 13 residues. CDR1 and CDR2 (germline): MGHDK, SYGVNS. The CDR3 reads CASSEWAGDTQYF. Here the CDR3 DNA reads TGTGCCAGCAGTGAATGGGCCGGAGATACGCAGTATTTT.